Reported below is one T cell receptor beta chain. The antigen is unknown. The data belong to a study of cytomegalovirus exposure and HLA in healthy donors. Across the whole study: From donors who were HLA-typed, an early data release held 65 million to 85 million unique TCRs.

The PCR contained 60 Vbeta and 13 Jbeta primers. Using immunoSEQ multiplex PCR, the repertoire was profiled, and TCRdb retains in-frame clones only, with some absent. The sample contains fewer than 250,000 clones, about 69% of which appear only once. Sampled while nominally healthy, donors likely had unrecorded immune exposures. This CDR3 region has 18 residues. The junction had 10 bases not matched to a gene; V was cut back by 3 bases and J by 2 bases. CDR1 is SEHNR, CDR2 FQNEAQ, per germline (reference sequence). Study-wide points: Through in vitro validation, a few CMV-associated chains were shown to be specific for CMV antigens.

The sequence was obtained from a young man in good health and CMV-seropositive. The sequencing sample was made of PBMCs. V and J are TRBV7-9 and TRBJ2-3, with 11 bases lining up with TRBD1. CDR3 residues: CASSFQELDRGLTDTQYF. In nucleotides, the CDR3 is TGTGCCAGCAGCTTCCAAGAATTGGACAGGGGGCTCACAGATACGCAGTATTTT.